This T cell receptor (beta chain) was captured by sequencing in a study of blood T cell repertoires in COVID-19. The wider study: Samples representing acute and convalescent COVID-19 were sourced from the United States, Italy and Spain.

Per the original data handling: Amplifying reference gene primers gave estimates of nucleated cell counts. The method was immunoSEQ multiplex PCR; TCRdb's version includes in-frame clones alone and lacks a portion of them. V, J and clone size reflect that table, while D and trimming were determined from the DNA. Among 180,000 or so clones listed, 70% to 85% were seen once. The receptor's source is a man aged 60-69 years who had recovered from COVID-19. The sequencing input was peripheral blood.

The CDR3 reads CASSIFQAQLYGYTF. CDR3 bases: TGTGCCAGTAGTATTTTCCAGGCCCAGCTCTATGGCTACACCTTC. V usage is TRBV19 and J usage is TRBJ1-2, with unresolved D. This CDR3 contains 15 residues. The germline V and J ends were trimmed by 3 bases and 4 bases, with 15 bases remaining between them. The germline V gene has CDR1 LNHDA and CDR2 SQIVND (reference sequence).